This entry lists 30 T cell receptor beta chains sequenced from one sample in a study of shared clonotypes between healthy human individuals. Using immunoSEQ multiplex PCR, the repertoire was profiled, and TCRdb retains in-frame clones only, with some absent. Of roughly 110,000 clones listed, more than 65% are singletons. Sequenced sample: memory CD8+ T cells sorted from blood. Subset here: CD45RO+ cells pooled with CCR7-negative TemRA cells. Source of these receptors: a woman younger than 45 in good health.

The table lists this clone with a few counts. The chain carries TRBV5-8 and TRBJ2-7, with 8 bases aligning to TRBD1. The trim removed 4 bases at V and 1 base at J, leaving 4 bases unmatched. Germline lookup yields CDR1 SGHTS and CDR2 YDEGEE. The CDR3 covers 14 residues. The CDR3 DNA is TGTGCCAGCAGCCTCAGGGGGCTTTCCTACGAGCAGTACTTC. Amino acid sequence: CASSLRGLSYEQYF.

V and J are TRBV5-1 and TRBJ2-2; 9 nucleotides align to TRBD1. The ends lost 4 bases at V and 4 bases at J; junction bases unmatched: 5. Germline CDR1 is SGHRS and CDR2 is YFSETQ. The CDR3 contains 15 residues. This chain's CDR3 is CASSRTTGGTGELFF. The DNA for the CDR3 is TGCGCCAGCAGCAGAACGACAGGGGGCACCGGGGAGCTGTTTTTT.

This clone has just one count. The rearrangement uses TRBV18 and TRBJ2-1; tentatively, D is TRBD1 (6 bases). CDR1 is KGHSH and CDR2 is LQKENI in the germline V gene. This CDR3 region has 14 residues. The V and J ends lost 4 bases and 3 bases respectively, with 10 bases between them. The CDR3 DNA is TGTGCCAGCTCACTACTGGACAGCTACAATGAGCAGTTCTTC. Residues: CASSLLDSYNEQFF.

The V gene is TRBV2, the J gene TRBJ2-1, with 11 bases aligning to TRBD2. Trimming removed 8 bases from V and 13 bases from J; junction bases left unmatched: 16. Germline lookup yields CDR1 SNHLY and CDR2 FYNNEI. The CDR3 totals 15 residues. The CDR3 here is CASHPLAGVPLRQFF. The CDR3 nucleotides are TGTGCCAGCCACCCACTAGCGGGAGTGCCCCTCCGACAGTTCTTC.

This clone was seen ten or more times. The V gene is TRBV15, the J gene TRBJ2-7; D is ambiguous. The CDR3 contains 15 residues. V was pared by 5 bases and J by 0 bases, with 14 bases between. The germline V gene encodes CDR1 LNHNV and CDR2 YYDKDF (reference sequence). CDR3 sequence: CATSAGGSGSYEQYF. DNA of the CDR3: TGTGCCACCAGCGCTGGCGGTTCAGGCTCCTACGAGCAGTACTTC. The complete variable domain, with remaining parts taken from reference TRBV15 and TRBJ2-7, reads DAMVIQNPRYQVTQFGKPVTLSCSQTLNHNVMYWYQQKSSQAPKLLFHYYDKDFNNEADTPDNFQSRRPNTSFCFLDIRSPGLGDTAMYLCATSAGGSGSYEQYFGPGTRLTVT.

The chain carries TRBV28 and TRBJ1-2, with TRBD1 matching 7 bases. The CDR3 contains 14 residues. V shed 6 bases and J 3 bases; nucleotides not matched to a gene: 7. The germline V gene has CDR1 MDHEN and CDR2 SYDVKM. Here the CDR3 DNA reads TGTGCCAGCAGCACGACAGGGTTGGACTATGGCTACACCTTC. This encodes CASSTTGLDYGYTF.

This clone was seen a handful of times. J is TRBJ1-5 and V is TRBV25-1; D is uncertain. Deletions cut 3 bases from V and 9 bases from J, with 6 bases between. The CDR3 contains 11 residues. CDR1 and CDR2 from the germline V gene are MGHDK and SYGVNS. Written as DNA, the CDR3 is TGTGCCAGCAGTGACTCAGGGCCCCAGCATTTT. Its translation: CASSDSGPQHF.

The rearrangement uses TRBV6-6 and TRBJ2-5, with TRBD1 matching 9 bases. Near its end, the DNA agrees better with TRBJ2-7, so the J call may be wrong. Germline lookup yields CDR1 MNHNY and CDR2 SVGAGI (reference sequence). This CDR3 comprises 16 residues. DNA of the CDR3: TGTGCCAGCAGTGCCCGTATCCGGACAGGGGACTACGAGCAGTACTTC. Translated: CASSARIRTGDYEQYF.

This chain uses TRBV27 with TRBJ1-4, with 7 bases identical to TRBD1. The germline V gene has CDR1 MNHEY and CDR2 SMNVEV (reference sequence). The V segment lost 7 bases and the J segment 10 bases; nucleotides outside the gene matches: 9. The CDR3 consists of 13 residues. The CDR3 reads CASKQTGSVKLFF. In DNA, the CDR3 is TGTGCCAGCAAGCAGACAGGGTCGGTAAAACTGTTTTTT.

V is TRBV5-1 and J is TRBJ2-1; D could derive from TRBD1 or TRBD2 (5 bases each). Trimming pared 6 bases from V and 5 bases from J, leaving 18 bases between. Germline values: CDR1 SGHRS, CDR2 YFSETQ. This CDR3 comprises 15 residues. CDR3 nucleotides: TGCGCCAGCAAGCCAGGGCCGATCGGGGACAATGAGCAGTTCTTC. It codes for CASKPGPIGDNEQFF.

The V call is TRBV29-1, the J call TRBJ2-3, with 14 bases identical to TRBD2. The CDR3 contains 18 residues. Germline lookup yields CDR1 SQVTM and CDR2 ANQGSEA. Trimming cost V 0 bases and J 3 bases; bases outside gene matches: 8. The CDR3 sequence is CSVEDLTGLAGGTDTQYF. CDR3 coding DNA: TGCAGCGTTGAAGATCTGACAGGACTAGCGGGAGGTACAGATACGCAGTATTTT.

The chain has TRBV11-2 and TRBJ1-2, with no clear D. Trimming removed 5 bases at V and 8 bases at J, with 12 bases between. Germline values: CDR1 SGHAT, CDR2 FQNNGV. The length of the CDR3 is 12 residues. For the CDR3, the DNA is TGTGCCAGCAGCAAAACACGGTCGGGCTACACCTTC. This encodes CASSKTRSGYTF.

The chain recombines TRBV5-4 with TRBJ2-7, with D tentatively TRBD2 (5 bases). The CDR3 extends over 13 amino acids. CDR1 is SGHNT and CDR2 is YYREEE in the germline V gene (reference sequence). Trimming left V 3 bases short and J 6 bases short, with 13 bases between. The CDR3 region is CASSSSFAGEQYF. For the CDR3, the DNA is TGTGCCAGCAGCTCCTCTTTCGCGGGCGAGCAGTACTTC.

The chain couples TRBV6-6 to TRBJ2-7; D is unclear. Germline CDR1 reads MNHNY; CDR2 reads SVGAGI (reference sequence). Trimming took off 7 bases at V and 5 bases at J, with 15 bases between the two ends. This CDR3 contains 13 residues. The CDR3 bases are TGTGCCAGCACCCCCCGACCGTGGGACGAGCAGTACTTC. It yields the protein CASTPRPWDEQYF.

Many counts were recorded for this clone. The chain combines TRBV5-6 with TRBJ1-1; TRBD1 agrees at 10 bases. The ends lost 4 bases at V and 2 bases at J; junction bases unmatched: 5. CDR1 and CDR2 from the germline V gene are SGHDT and YYEEEE. The CDR3 is made up of 15 amino acids. DNA of the CDR3: TGTGCCAGCAGCGGGACAGGGGTCTTCAACACTGAAGCTTTCTTT. This translates into CASSGTGVFNTEAFF. The whole variable domain, remainder taken from reference TRBV5-6 and TRBJ1-1, is DAGVTQSPTHLIKTRGQQVTLRCSPKSGHDTVSWYQQALGQGPQFIFQYYEEEERQRGNFPDRFSGHQFPNYSSELNVNALLLGDSALYLCASSGTGVFNTEAFFGQGTRLTVV.

The chain couples TRBV7-2 to TRBJ2-7; no clear D. The V gene's germline CDR1 is SGHTA and CDR2 FQGNSA. V lost 5 bases and J lost 2, with 10 bases in between. There are 13 residues in the CDR3. The CDR3 here is CASSLHLAYEQYF. Written as DNA, the CDR3 is TGTGCCAGCAGCCTCCATTTGGCCTACGAGCAGTACTTC.

The V gene is TRBV28, the J gene TRBJ1-1; D is unclear. Trimming took 10 bases from V and 0 from J, leaving 24 bases between them. The CDR3 has 17 residues. The germline V gene encodes CDR1 MDHEN and CDR2 SYDVKM. CDR3 loop: CATKTGFYTDMNTEAFF. The CDR3, as DNA: TGTGCCACTAAAACCGGGTTTTATACAGACATGAACACTGAAGCTTTCTTT.

The chain couples TRBV21-1 to TRBJ2-4; the D segment call TRBD1 is taken from the table without a DNA check. TRBV21-1 counts as a pseudogene. The CDR3 runs 16 residues. As DNA, the CDR3 is TGTGCCAGCTGGTTGGAGACAGGGGGCGCAAGGGACATTCAGTACTTC. This gives the protein CASWLETGGARDIQYF.

Notes on this clone: One end of the junction varies from germline; a read error may be responsible. J is TRBJ2-1 and V is TRBV28; the D is unclear. CDR1 is MDHEN and CDR2 is SYDVKM in the germline V gene. The CDR3 contains 16 residues. CDR3 sequence reads: CASRPERLNTYSEQFF. The CDR3 DNA follows: TGTGCCAGCAGGCCCGAAAGACTGAACACCTACAGTGAGCAGTTCTTC.

This clone occurred once. The chain recombines TRBV5-1 with TRBJ2-1, with 8 bases aligning to TRBD2. The V gene's germline CDR1 is SGHRS and CDR2 YFSETQ. The CDR3 is 17 residues long. The trim removed 4 bases at V and 6 bases at J, leaving 15 bases unmatched. CDR3 sequence reads: CASSPRSGAGVRNEQFF. CDR3 bases: TGCGCCAGCAGCCCGAGGTCAGGAGCGGGAGTTCGCAATGAGCAGTTCTTC.

The V call is TRBV4-1, the J call TRBJ2-1; TRBD2 matches at 9 bases. Germline lookup yields CDR1 MGHRA and CDR2 YSYEKL. This CDR3 spans 16 amino acids. Germline trimming cut 3 bases from V and 4 bases from J; bases unmatched to any gene: 7. The CDR3 loop reads CASSQSSGGYYNEQFF. As DNA, the CDR3 is TGCGCCAGCAGCCAGAGTAGCGGGGGTTATTACAATGAGCAGTTCTTC.

Concerning this clone: Different DNA sequences within this sample yield the same CDR3. The CDR3 bases are TGCAGTGCTAGTCGCCAGGTCGGCTACACCTTC. This codes for CSASRQVGYTF. This chain connects TRBV20-1 to TRBJ1-2; D is ambiguous. V lost 3 bases to trimming and J lost 8 bases, with 10 bases between them. Germline CDR1 is DFQATT and CDR2 is SNEGSKA (reference sequence). The CDR3 contains 11 residues.

The chain links TRBV7-9 to TRBJ2-1, with 8 nucleotides matching TRBD2. Looked up from germline, CDR1 is SEHNR and CDR2 is FQNEAQ (reference sequence). This CDR3 contains 17 residues. V lost 5 bases and J lost 0; bases outside the gene matches: 9. This chain's CDR3 is CASSTGTSGSSYNEQFF. The CDR3 DNA reads as TGTGCCAGCAGCACAGGTACTAGCGGAAGCTCCTACAATGAGCAGTTCTTC.

V usage is TRBV6-5 and J usage is TRBJ2-7; 8 nucleotides match TRBD1. Germline-derived CDR1 and CDR2 are MNHEY and SVGAGI. There are 16 residues in the CDR3. V shed 2 bases and J 5 bases; nucleotides not matched to a gene: 11. The DNA of the CDR3 is TGTGCCAGCAGTTACGGGTTGGGGCAGGGGGCGAACGAGCAGTACTTC. It encodes CASSYGLGQGANEQYF.

The J gene is TRBJ1-6, the V gene TRBV4-2, with D maybe TRBD1 (6 bases). The V and J ends lost 5 bases and 10 bases respectively, with 12 bases between them. From germline, CDR1 is LGHNA and CDR2 YNFKEQ. CDR3 size: 13 residues. Here the CDR3 DNA reads TGTGCCAGCAGCTACGGGGGGGGCTCACCCCTCCACTTT. Its translation: CASSYGGGSPLHF.

This clone was picked up a small number of times. The chain carries TRBV27 and TRBJ2-7; D is unresolved. Germline CDR1 and CDR2: MNHEY and SMNVEV (reference sequence). V lost 5 bases, J lost 6 bases, and 17 bases lay in between. CDR3 length: 14 amino acids. CDR3 nucleotide sequence: TGTGCCAGCAGTGTCGGCCACCTGGTAGGCGAGCAGTACTTC. This gives the protein CASSVGHLVGEQYF.

The chain is built from TRBV6-5 and TRBJ1-1; a possible D gene is TRBD1 (6 bases). The CDR3 length is 15 residues. Germline loops: CDR1 MNHEY, CDR2 SVGAGI. Trimming left V 5 bases short and J 0 bases short, with 13 bases between. CDR3 sequence (DNA): TGTGCCAGCAGTAGGGGGGAAAGAATGAACACTGAAGCTTTCTTT. Translation gives CASSRGERMNTEAFF.

This clone was seen ten or more times. The V call is TRBV6-1, the J call TRBJ2-5, with a tentative D call TRBD1 (6 bases). V gave up 5 bases and J gave up 1 base, with 8 bases separating them. CDR1 and CDR2 from the germline V gene are MNHNS and SASEGT. This CDR3 is 13 amino acids long. In DNA, the CDR3 is TGTGCCAGCAGTAGACAGGCCCAAGAGACCCAGTACTTC. It translates to CASSRQAQETQYF.

The V and J genes are TRBV5-6 and TRBJ2-2; D is undetermined. The CDR3 consists of 14 residues. CDR1 is SGHDT and CDR2 is YYEEEE in the germline V gene. Trimming left V 0 bases short and J 3 bases short, with 6 bases between. CDR3 loop: CASSLEGYTGELFF. CDR3 nucleotides: TGTGCCAGCAGCTTGGAAGGGTACACCGGGGAGCTGTTTTTT.

This clone was seen a handful of times. This chain uses TRBV5-6 with TRBJ2-6; D is ambiguous. Germline loops: CDR1 SGHDT, CDR2 YYEEEE. With 1 base removed from V and 1 base from J, the gap between germline ends came to 3 bases. The CDR3 consists of 14 residues. Here the CDR3 DNA reads TGTGCCAGCAGCTTGTGGTCTGGGGCCAACGTCCTGACTTTC. This gives the protein CASSLWSGANVLTF.